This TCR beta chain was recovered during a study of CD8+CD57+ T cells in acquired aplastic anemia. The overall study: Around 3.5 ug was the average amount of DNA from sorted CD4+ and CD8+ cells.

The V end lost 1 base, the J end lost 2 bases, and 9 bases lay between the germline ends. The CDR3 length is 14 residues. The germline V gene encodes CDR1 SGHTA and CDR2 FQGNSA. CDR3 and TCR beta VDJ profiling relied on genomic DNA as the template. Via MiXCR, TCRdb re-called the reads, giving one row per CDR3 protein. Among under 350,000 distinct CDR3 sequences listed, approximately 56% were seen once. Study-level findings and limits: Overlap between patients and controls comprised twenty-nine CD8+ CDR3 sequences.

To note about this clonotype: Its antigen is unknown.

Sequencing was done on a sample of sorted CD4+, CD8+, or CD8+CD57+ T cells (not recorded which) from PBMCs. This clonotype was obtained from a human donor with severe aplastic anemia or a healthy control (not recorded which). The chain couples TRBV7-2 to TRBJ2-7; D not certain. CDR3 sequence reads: CASSLVAPAYEQYF. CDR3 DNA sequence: TGTGCCAGCAGCTTAGTGGCACCCGCCTACGAGCAGTACTTC.